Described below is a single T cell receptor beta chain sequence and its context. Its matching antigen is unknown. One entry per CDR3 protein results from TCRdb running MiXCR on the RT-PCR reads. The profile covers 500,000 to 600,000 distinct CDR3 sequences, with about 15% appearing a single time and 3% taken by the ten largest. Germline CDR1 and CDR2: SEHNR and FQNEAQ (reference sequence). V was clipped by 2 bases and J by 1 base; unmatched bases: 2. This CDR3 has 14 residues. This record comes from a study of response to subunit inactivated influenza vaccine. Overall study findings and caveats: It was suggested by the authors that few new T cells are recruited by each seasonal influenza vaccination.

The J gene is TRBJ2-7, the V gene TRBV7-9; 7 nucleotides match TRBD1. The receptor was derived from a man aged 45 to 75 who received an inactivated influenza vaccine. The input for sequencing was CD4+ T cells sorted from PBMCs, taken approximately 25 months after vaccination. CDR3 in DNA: TGTGCCAGCAGCTTATTGGGACAGTCCTACGAGCAGTACTTC. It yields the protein CASSLLGQSYEQYF.